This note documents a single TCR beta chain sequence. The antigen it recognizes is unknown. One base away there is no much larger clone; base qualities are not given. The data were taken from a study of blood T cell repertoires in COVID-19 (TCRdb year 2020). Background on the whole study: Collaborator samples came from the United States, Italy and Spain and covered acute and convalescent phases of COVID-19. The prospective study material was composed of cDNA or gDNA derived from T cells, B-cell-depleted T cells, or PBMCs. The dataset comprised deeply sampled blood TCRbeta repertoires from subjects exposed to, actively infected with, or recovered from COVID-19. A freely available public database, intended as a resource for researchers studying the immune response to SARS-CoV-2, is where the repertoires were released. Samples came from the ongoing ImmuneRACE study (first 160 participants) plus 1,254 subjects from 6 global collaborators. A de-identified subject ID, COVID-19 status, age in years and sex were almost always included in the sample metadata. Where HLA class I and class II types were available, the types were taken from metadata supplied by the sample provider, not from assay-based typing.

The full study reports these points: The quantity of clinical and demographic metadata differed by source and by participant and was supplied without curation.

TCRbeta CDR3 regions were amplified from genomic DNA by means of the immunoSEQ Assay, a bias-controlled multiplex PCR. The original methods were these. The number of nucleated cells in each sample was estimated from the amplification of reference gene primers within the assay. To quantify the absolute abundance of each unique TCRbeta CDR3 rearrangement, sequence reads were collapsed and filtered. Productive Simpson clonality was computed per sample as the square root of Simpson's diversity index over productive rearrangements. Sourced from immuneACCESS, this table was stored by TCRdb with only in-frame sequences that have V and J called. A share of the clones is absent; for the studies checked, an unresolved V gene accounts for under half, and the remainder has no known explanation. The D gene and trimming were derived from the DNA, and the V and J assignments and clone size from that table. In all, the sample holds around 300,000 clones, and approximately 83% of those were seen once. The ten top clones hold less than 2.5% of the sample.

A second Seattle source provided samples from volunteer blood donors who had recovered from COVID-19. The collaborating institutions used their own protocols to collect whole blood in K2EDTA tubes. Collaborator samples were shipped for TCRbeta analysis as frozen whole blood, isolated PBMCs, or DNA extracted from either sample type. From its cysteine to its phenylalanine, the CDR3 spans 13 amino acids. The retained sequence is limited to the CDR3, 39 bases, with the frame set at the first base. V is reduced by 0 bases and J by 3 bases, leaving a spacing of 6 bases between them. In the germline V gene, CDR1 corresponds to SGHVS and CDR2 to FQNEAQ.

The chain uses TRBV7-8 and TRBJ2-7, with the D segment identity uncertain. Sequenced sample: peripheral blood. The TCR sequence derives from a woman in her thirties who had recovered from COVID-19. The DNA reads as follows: TGTGCCAGCAGCTTAGCCCTGAGCTACGAGCAGTACTTC. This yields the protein CASSLALSYEQYF.